This T cell receptor beta chain was profiled in a study of cytomegalovirus exposure and HLA in healthy donors. Study-wide points: The authors confirmed in vitro that three CMV-associated chains were specific for CMV antigens. Investigators reported some 150 TCR beta chains as tied to cytomegalovirus.

Profiled with immunoSEQ multiplex PCR; TCRdb holds only in-frame clones, not every one. The repertoire holds fewer than 250,000 clones, roughly 83% seen once, with more than 13% in the top ten. In regard to this clone: The target antigen is unknown.

Trimming cost V 8 bases and J 1 base, with 11 bases left between them. There are 13 residues in the CDR3. Germline values: CDR1 SNHLY, CDR2 FYNNEI. The receptor's source is a woman aged 25 to 39 in good health and CMV-seropositive. Sequenced sample: PBMCs. V usage is TRBV2 and J usage is TRBJ1-1; D gene ambiguous. In nucleotides, the CDR3 is TGTGCCAGCTTGGGGTGGGAGAACACTGAAGCTTTCTTT. This translates into CASLGWENTEAFF. The whole variable domain, remainder taken from reference TRBV2 and TRBJ1-1, is EPEVTQTPSHQVTQMGQEVILRCVPISNHLYFYWYRQILGQKVEFLVSFYNNEISEKSEIFDDQFSVERPDGSNFTLKIRSTKLEDSAMYFCASLGWENTEAFFGQGTRLTVV.